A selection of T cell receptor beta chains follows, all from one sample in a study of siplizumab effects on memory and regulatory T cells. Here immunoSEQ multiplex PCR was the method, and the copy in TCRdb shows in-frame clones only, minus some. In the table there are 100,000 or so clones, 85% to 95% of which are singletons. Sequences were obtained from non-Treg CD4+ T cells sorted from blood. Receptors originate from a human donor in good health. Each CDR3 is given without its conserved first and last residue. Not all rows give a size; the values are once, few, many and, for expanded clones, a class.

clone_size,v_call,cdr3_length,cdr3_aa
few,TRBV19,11,ASSPGQSYGYT
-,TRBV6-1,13,ASSESGLKVNEQF
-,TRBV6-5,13,ASSSPGQIYYEQY
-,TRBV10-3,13,AIAPGTGRTGELF
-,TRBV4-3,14,ASSQDQGAVISPLH
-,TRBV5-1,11,ASSPARTYEQY
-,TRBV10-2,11,ASENNRSYEQY
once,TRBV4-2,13,ASSQRATAYYEQY
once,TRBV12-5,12,ASGLGASPYEQY
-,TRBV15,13,ATSRAGTKVETQY
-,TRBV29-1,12,SVPGQGFRTEAF
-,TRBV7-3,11,ASSFSGANVLT
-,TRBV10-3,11,AISESGGYEQY
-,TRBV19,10,ASSTGTDGYT
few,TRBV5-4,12,ASTGRGQNYGYT
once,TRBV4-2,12,ASSQRDAGEKLF
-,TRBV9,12,ASGSGQPNTEAF
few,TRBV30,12,AWRSGTLNTEAF
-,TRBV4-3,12,ASSQQVGSEKLF
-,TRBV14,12,ASSQGLANYEQY
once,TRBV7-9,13,ASSSEKGRSNEQF
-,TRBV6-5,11,ASSYTPVEGYT
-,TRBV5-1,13,ASSLGQAKSYEQY
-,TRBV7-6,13,ASSPRDGSSYEQY